Presented here are 10 T cell receptor beta chains from one specimen sequenced in a study of T cell repertoires in cytomegalovirus infection. TCRdb redid the calling of the reads with MiXCR, one entry per CDR3 protein. The data contain around 81,000 distinct CDR3 sequences, about 37% of them seen just once; the ten biggest clones take up over 90%. Their recognized antigens are unknown. The sample consisted of CD8+ T cells from cultured PBMCs, taken from culture after CMV antigen stimulation. Receptor source: a human donor in good health (CMV status not recorded). Some clones in this sample may be carry-over from other donors' samples.

This clonotype was recorded a few times. The chain is built from TRBV11-1 and TRBJ2-1; 14 bases map to TRBD2. Looked up from germline, CDR1 is SGHAT and CDR2 is FQDESV (reference sequence). This CDR3 contains 17 residues. Germline trimming cut 1 base from V and 2 bases from J; bases unmatched to any gene: 1. CDR3 protein: CASSLGLAGGAYNEQFF. CDR3 nucleotide sequence: TGTGCCAGCAGCTTAGGACTAGCGGGGGGGGCCTACAATGAGCAGTTCTTC.

V usage is TRBV19 and J usage is TRBJ2-1; 7 bases fit TRBD1. J lost 3 bases, V lost 5 bases, and 7 bases had no gene match. CDR1 and CDR2 from the germline V gene are LNHDA and SQIVND (reference sequence). The CDR3 totals 15 residues. The CDR3 protein is CASSLMGQFYNEQFF. As DNA, the CDR3 is TGTGCCAGTAGTCTGATGGGACAGTTCTACAATGAGCAGTTCTTC.

The chain carries TRBV19 and TRBJ2-7, with 7 bases matching TRBD1. The V and J ends lost 9 bases and 9 bases, in that order; junction bases with no gene match: 8. Germline assignment: CDR1 LNHDA and CDR2 SQIVND (reference sequence). The CDR3 totals 11 residues. The CDR3 sequence: CASGDSALQYF. As DNA, the CDR3 is TGTGCCAGCGGGGACAGCGCTTTGCAGTACTTC.

V usage is TRBV4-2 and J usage is TRBJ1-1; no clear D gene. Trimming cost V 2 bases and J 1 base, with 14 bases left between them. CDR1 LGHNA and CDR2 YNFKEQ come from the germline V gene. CDR3 length: 16 residues. The CDR3 is CASSQPGSAPNTEAFF. CDR3 nucleotides: TGTGCCAGCAGCCAACCTGGTTCGGCCCCGAACACTGAAGCTTTCTTT.

This clonotype was detected ten times or more. The chain couples TRBV7-2 to TRBJ2-3; TRBD2 might be the D (6 bases). The CDR3 length is 19 residues. The germline gives CDR1 SGHTA, CDR2 FQGNSA. Trimming cost V 2 bases and J 0 bases, with 21 bases left between them. The CDR3 loop is CASSLRPGVEVFSTDTQYF. In nucleotides, the CDR3 is TGTGCCAGCAGCTTACGACCGGGGGTCGAAGTTTTTAGCACAGATACGCAGTATTTT.

The V gene is TRBV20-1, the J gene TRBJ1-2; D gene unclear. CDR1 DFQATT and CDR2 SNEGSKA come from the germline V gene (reference sequence). Trimming pared 1 base from V and 7 bases from J, leaving 19 bases between. The CDR3 is 15 amino acids. The CDR3 DNA follows: TGCAGTGCTAGAGTCCACATTGACGAAATGACTGGCTACACCTTC. This translates into CSARVHIDEMTGYTF.

The chain recombines TRBV6-4 with TRBJ2-3; the match to TRBD2 covers 13 bases. V lost 6 bases to trimming and J lost 6 bases; unmatched junction nucleotides: 9. The CDR3 is 16 amino acids. Per germline, CDR1 MRHNA and CDR2 SNTAGT. This CDR3 is CASSLLAGGPRDTQYF. The DNA of the CDR3 is TGTGCCAGCAGCCTACTAGCGGGGGGGCCCCGGGATACGCAGTATTTT.

This chain joins TRBV6-5 and TRBJ2-7; D ambiguous. V lost 3 bases to trimming and J lost 3 bases, with 12 bases between them. The CDR3 covers 14 residues. CDR1 is MNHEY and CDR2 is SVGAGI in the germline V gene. The CDR3 loop reads CASSYAVGYYEQYF. CDR3 nucleotide sequence: TGTGCCAGCAGTTATGCGGTGGGGTACTACGAGCAGTACTTC.

A few counts support this clonotype. V is TRBV10-3 and J is TRBJ1-3; D is unresolved. Per germline, CDR1 ENHRY and CDR2 SYGVKD. V dropped 6 bases and J dropped 0 bases, with 9 bases sitting between them. CDR3 length: 14 amino acids. CDR3 coding DNA: TGTGCCATCAGCGAATACTACTCTGGAAACACCATATATTTT. As protein: CAISEYYSGNTIYF.

This clonotype has just a few counts. J is TRBJ2-2 and V is TRBV20-1; possible D gene TRBD1, 5 bases. This CDR3 is 15 amino acids long. Germline V CDR1 and CDR2: DFQATT, SNEGSKA (reference sequence). Trimming took off 3 bases at V and 4 bases at J, with 15 bases between the two ends. CDR3 region: CSARDTSYSTGELFF. The DNA of the CDR3 is TGCAGTGCTAGGGACACGAGCTACTCCACCGGGGAGCTGTTTTTT.